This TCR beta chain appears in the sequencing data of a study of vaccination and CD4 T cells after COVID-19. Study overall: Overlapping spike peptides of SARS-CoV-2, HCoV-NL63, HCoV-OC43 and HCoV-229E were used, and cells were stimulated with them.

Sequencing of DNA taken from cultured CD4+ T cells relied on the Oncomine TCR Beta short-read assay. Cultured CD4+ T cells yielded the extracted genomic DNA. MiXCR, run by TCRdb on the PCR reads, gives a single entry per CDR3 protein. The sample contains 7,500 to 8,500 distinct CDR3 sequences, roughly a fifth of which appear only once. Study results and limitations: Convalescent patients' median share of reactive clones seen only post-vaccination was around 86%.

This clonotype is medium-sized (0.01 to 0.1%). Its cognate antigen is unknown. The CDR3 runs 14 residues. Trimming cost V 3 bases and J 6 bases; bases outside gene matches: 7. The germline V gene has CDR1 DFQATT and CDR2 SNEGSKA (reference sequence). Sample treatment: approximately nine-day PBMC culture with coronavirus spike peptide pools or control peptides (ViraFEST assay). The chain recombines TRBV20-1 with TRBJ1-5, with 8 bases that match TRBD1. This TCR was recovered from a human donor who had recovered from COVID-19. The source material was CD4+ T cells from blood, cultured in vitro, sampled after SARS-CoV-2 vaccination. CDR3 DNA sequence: TGCAGTGCTAGCACAGCAGGGGGCGGTCAGCCCCAGCATTTT. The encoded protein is CSASTAGGGQPQHF.